This TCR beta chain was documented in a study of Graves' ophthalmopathy and Graves' hyperthyroidism. The study's findings and limits: Using 13 signatures, a model distinguished ophthalmopathy from stable hyperthyroidism, reaching around 87% sensitivity and approximately 84% specificity.

A remark on this clonotype: Antigen: not known. Here the CDR3 omits its conserved ending phenylalanine or tryptophan, so a read error is the likely source.

The CDR3 covers 15 residues. In germline, CDR1 is SGHVS, CDR2 FNYEAQ. V gave up 0 bases and J gave up 0 bases, with 9 bases separating them. TCR beta CDR3 amplification used RNA transcripts. The first-round RT-PCR employed HTBI primers together with the Qiagen OneStep RT-PCR kit. A multiplex PCR was then performed as the second round. Each CDR3 protein is one row after TCRdb ran MiXCR on the multiplex PCR reads. The data contain 450,000 to 600,000 distinct CDR3 sequences, approximately 37% of them singletons. The hyperthyroidism patients had a new diagnosis of under 2 months' duration and were aged 18 to 65. A diagnosis was made from clinical symptoms together with serum thyroxine, TRAb, thyroid ultrasound and orbital computed tomography.

The sequenced sample was peripheral blood or thyroid tissue (not recorded which). This chain connects TRBV7-6 to TRBJ2-7; D call uncertain. This TCR derives from an adult man with Graves' hyperthyroidism. CDR3 loop: CASSLALADSYEQYL. The CDR3 DNA reads TGTGCCAGCAGCTTAGCGCTGGCAGACTCCTACGAGCAGTACCTC.